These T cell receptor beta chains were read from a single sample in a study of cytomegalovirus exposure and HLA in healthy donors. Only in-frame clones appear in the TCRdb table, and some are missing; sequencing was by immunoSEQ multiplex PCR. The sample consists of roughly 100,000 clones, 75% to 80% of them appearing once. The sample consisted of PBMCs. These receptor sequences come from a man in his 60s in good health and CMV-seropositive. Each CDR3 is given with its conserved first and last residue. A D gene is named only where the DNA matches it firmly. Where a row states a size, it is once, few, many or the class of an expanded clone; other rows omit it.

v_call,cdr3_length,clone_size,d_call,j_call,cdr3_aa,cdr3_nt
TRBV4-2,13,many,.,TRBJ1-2,CASSQGNGLGYTF,TGTGCCAGCAGCCAAGGAAATGGGCTTGGCTACACCTTC
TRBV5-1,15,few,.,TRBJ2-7,CASSSTGTPSYEQYF,TGCGCCAGCAGCTCAACAGGGACCCCCTCCTACGAGCAGTACTTC
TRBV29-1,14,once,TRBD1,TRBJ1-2,CSIGRQGVHYGYTF,TGCAGCATCGGCCGGCAGGGGGTACACTATGGCTACACCTTC
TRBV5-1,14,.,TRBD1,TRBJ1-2,CASSPGQGARGYTF,TGCGCCAGCAGCCCGGGACAGGGGGCTAGAGGCTACACCTTC
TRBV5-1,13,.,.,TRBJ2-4,CASSLGGRNIQYF,TGCGCCAGCAGCTTGGGGGGCAGAAACATTCAGTACTTC
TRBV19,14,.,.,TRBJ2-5,CASSPGSFRETQYF,TGTGCCAGTAGTCCCGGGAGCTTTCGAGAGACCCAGTACTTC
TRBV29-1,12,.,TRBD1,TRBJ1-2,CSARPGGAGYTF,TGCAGCGCCCGCCCAGGGGGCGCGGGCTACACCTTC
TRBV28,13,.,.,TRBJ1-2,CASRQQGVDGYTF,TGTGCCAGCAGACAACAGGGTGTCGATGGCTACACCTTC
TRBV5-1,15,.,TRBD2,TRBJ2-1,CASSFSSGEYNEQFF,TGCGCCAGCAGCTTCTCTAGCGGGGAATACAATGAGCAGTTCTTC
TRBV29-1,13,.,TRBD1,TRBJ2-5,CSVGTGRWKTQYF,TGCAGCGTTGGGACAGGGAGGTGGAAGACCCAGTACTTC
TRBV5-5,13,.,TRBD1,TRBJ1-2,CASSLGTVYGYTF,TGTGCCAGCAGCCTAGGGACAGTCTATGGCTACACCTTC
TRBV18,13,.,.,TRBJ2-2,CASSPPGFRELFF,TGTGCCAGCTCACCCCCGGGGTTCCGGGAGCTGTTTTTT
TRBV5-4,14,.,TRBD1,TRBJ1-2,CASRPGQGPYGYTF,TGTGCCAGCAGACCGGGACAGGGACCCTATGGCTACACCTTC
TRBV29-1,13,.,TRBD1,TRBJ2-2,CSTGQGGTGELFF,TGCAGCACAGGACAGGGGGGAACCGGGGAGCTGTTTTTT
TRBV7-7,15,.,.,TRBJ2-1,CASSLARGSYNEQFF,TGTGCCAGCAGCTTAGCGCGTGGCTCCTACAATGAGCAGTTCTTC
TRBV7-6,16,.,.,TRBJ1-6,CASSLAKQANNSPLHF,TGTGCCAGCAGCTTAGCGAAGCAGGCGAACAATTCACCCCTCCACTTT
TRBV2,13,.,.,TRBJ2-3,CASREALTDTQYF,TGTGCCAGCAGGGAGGCCCTCACAGATACGCAGTATTTT
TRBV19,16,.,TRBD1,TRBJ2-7,CASSINLGTESYEQYF,TGTGCCAGTAGTATAAACTTAGGGACAGAATCCTACGAGCAGTACTTC
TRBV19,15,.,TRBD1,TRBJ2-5,CASSMGGQGGETQYF,TGTGCCAGTAGTATGGGCGGACAGGGAGGAGAGACCCAGTACTTC
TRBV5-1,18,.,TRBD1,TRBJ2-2,CASSLALLQGANTGELFF,TGCGCCAGCAGCTTGGCCCTTCTACAGGGGGCGAACACCGGGGAGCTGTTTTTT
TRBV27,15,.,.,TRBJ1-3,CASSPRQVAGNTIYF,TGTGCCAGCAGTCCGCGACAGGTTGCTGGAAACACCATATATTTT